Included here is one T cell receptor (beta chain) sequence, with context. Its antigen is unknown. Active ophthalmopathy (CAS at least 3, NOSPECS at least 4), lasting under 3 months. The data derive from a study of Graves' ophthalmopathy and Graves' hyperthyroidism. General study findings and limits: Thyroid clonotypes that were expanded above 0.001 frequency mostly also appeared in blood.

V gave up 4 bases and J gave up 2 bases; unmatched junction bases: 10. Germline V CDR1 and CDR2: MNHEY, SVGAGI. The length of the CDR3 is 17 residues. Amplification of the TCR beta CDR3 regions used RNA transcripts (as template). HTBI primers were used in a first-round RT-PCR, which preceded a second-round multiplex PCR. TCRdb reanalysed the multiplex PCR reads using MiXCR and keeps one entry per CDR3 protein. The data show some 520,000 distinct CDR3 sequences, with roughly an eighth seen just once and around 9.8% held by the top ten. The sequence came from a woman in her twenties or thirties with Graves' ophthalmopathy. Source material: blood. The J gene is TRBJ2-5, the V gene TRBV6-5; 10 bases line up with TRBD2. For the CDR3, the DNA is TGTGCCAGCAGTTTGTGGGGTCTAGCGGGGGATCAAGAGACCCAGTACTTC. Its protein is CASSLWGLAGDQETQYF.